This note documents a single T cell receptor (beta chain) sequence. The assay was immunoSEQ multiplex PCR, and TCRdb's table has in-frame clones only and misses some. The sample records 150,000 to 200,000 clones, about 85% being singletons. The sample originates from a study of blood T cell repertoires in COVID-19. Study information: Sample material is recorded as cDNA or gDNA derived from T cells, B-cell-depleted T cells, or PBMCs.

This CDR3 spans 14 amino acids. The V and J ends lost 5 bases and 2 bases respectively, with 13 bases between them. Germline-derived CDR1 and CDR2 are SNHLY and FYNNEI. The V and J genes are TRBV2 and TRBJ2-7; maybe TRBD1 (5 bases). Specimen: peripheral blood. The receptor comes from an elderly man with COVID-19, enrolled during active disease. The CDR3 DNA follows: TGTGCCAGCAGTACCCGATGGGGCCCCTACGAGCAGTACTTC. This codes for CASSTRWGPYEQYF. The full variable domain, completed using reference TRBV2 and TRBJ2-7, is EPEVTQTPSHQVTQMGQEVILRCVPISNHLYFYWYRQILGQKVEFLVSFYNNEISEKSEIFDDQFSVERPDGSNFTLKIRSTKLEDSAMYFCASSTRWGPYEQYFGPGTRLTVT.